Given below is one T cell receptor (beta chain) in context. Antigen specificity is unknown. Repertoires were generated with immunoSEQ multiplex PCR, while TCRdb's copy carries only in-frame clones and drops some. The table includes hundreds of thousands of clones, 92% detected once. Only CD45RO-negative cells positively selected for CCR7 counted as naive CD8 cells, so terminally differentiated effector memory CD45RA+ cells were excluded. Donors, without exception, were Caucasian adults residing in Nashville, Tennessee. The data derive from a study of shared clonotypes between healthy human individuals. Study-wide results and limits: Naive subsets typically showed greater estimated richness than memory subsets. In the sorted subsets, rarefaction showed sequencing was incomplete despite large depth. It was the non-shared clonotypes that had lower generation probabilities than clonotypes shared by all four donors.

Trimming at V came to 4 bases and at J to 2 bases, leaving 19 bases not matched to a gene. Germline-derived CDR1 and CDR2 are SSHAT and FNYEAQ (reference sequence). The CDR3 extends over 20 amino acids. The clonotype comes from a young man in good health. The chain is built from TRBV7-7 and TRBJ2-2; 7 nucleotides line up with TRBD1. The specimen sequenced was naive CD8+ T cells sorted from blood. The CDR3 DNA reads as TGTGCCAGCAGCTCACTTTACCAAGTTATAGGGACAGTAAACACCGGGGAGCTGTTTTTT. Translated, it gives CASSSLYQVIGTVNTGELFF.